This T cell receptor (beta chain) was found in a study of post-analysis software for immune sequencing data. The sample holds many counts of this clonotype. As yet, its antigen is unknown. Study conclusions and caveats: Strong co-clustering by F measure was seen for same-batch samples. The study found significantly lower normalized Chao1 diversity in multiple sclerosis patients than in controls.

Unique molecular identifiers were present in the TCR beta cDNA libraries. One entry per CDR3 protein results from TCRdb running MiXCR on the PCR reads. The data contain 550,000 to 700,000 distinct CDR3 sequences, 44% of them singletons. This receptor was identified in a girl under 18 with multiple sclerosis. The sequencing sample was made of blood.

This CDR3 reads CSEIGTGGLGYEQYF. In nucleotides, the CDR3 is TGCAGCGAGATCGGGACAGGGGGCCTAGGTTACGAGCAGTACTTC. V and J are TRBV29-1 and TRBJ2-7, with TRBD1 identical over 12 bases. After removal of 7 bases from V and 4 bases from J, the junction contained 11 bases not matched to a gene. The CDR3 extends over 15 amino acids. Germline V gene data show CDR1 as SQVTM and CDR2 as ANQGSEA.